Shown below are 4 T cell receptor beta chains from a single sample sequenced in a study of blood T cell repertoires in COVID-19. TCRdb's table, derived via immunoSEQ multiplex PCR, lists solely in-frame clones and lacks some. The data hold over 45,000 clones, with over 70% observed a single time. Sequencing was done on a sample of peripheral blood. The receptors were gathered from a woman of 80 years or more with acute or convalescent COVID-19.

The CDR3 DNA sequence: TGTGCCAGCAGCCAGGAGGGCGGGACCCAGGGCTATGGCTACACCTTC. It encodes CASSQEGGTQGYGYTF. The chain uses TRBV3-1 (or the pseudogene TRBV3-2) and TRBJ1-2; a weak D match, TRBD1 (5 bases). CDR1 LGHDT and CDR2 YNNKEL come from the germline V gene (reference sequence). V lost 3 bases and J lost 4, with 18 bases in between. The CDR3 consists of 16 residues.

The chain uses TRBV5-1 and TRBJ1-3; tentative D call: TRBD1 (6 bases). Trimming pared 2 bases from V and 0 bases from J, leaving 12 bases between. The CDR3 contains 16 residues. Germline CDR1 and CDR2: SGHRS and YFSETQ. For the CDR3, the DNA is TGCGCCAGCAGCTTCGGACAGCCGCTCTCTGGAAACACCATATATTTT. This translates into CASSFGQPLSGNTIYF.

CDR3 DNA: TGTGCCAGCTCACCGACAGGGACGATGGGGGAGACCCAGTACTTC. Protein product: CASSPTGTMGETQYF. The chain employs TRBV18 and TRBJ2-5; 7 nucleotides match TRBD1. The germline CDR1 and CDR2 sequences are KGHSH and LQKENI. V lost 3 bases, J lost 5 bases, and 9 bases stayed unmatched. The CDR3 is 15 residues long.

The DNA for the CDR3 is TGTGCTACCGGGGACTCGGGTTCTGATACGCAGTATTTT. This translates into CATGDSGSDTQYF. The chain couples TRBV3-1 (or the pseudogene TRBV3-2) to TRBJ2-3; D perhaps matches TRBD2 (6 bases). The CDR3 is made up of 13 amino acids. Germline V gene sequence: CDR1 LGHDT, CDR2 YNNKEL (reference sequence).